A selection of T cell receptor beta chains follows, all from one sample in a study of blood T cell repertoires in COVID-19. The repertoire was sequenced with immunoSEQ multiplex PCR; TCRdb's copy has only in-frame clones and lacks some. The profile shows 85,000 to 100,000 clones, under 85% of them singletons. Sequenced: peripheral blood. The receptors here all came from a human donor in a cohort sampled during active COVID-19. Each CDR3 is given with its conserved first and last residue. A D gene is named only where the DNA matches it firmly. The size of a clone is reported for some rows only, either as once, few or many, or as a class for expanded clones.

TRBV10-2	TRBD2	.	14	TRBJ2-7	CASSESGLAGEQYF	TGCGCCAGCAGTGAGTCGGGACTAGCGGGGGAGCAGTACTTC
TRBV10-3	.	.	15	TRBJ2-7	CAISDGAGSNYEQYF	TGTGCCATCAGTGATGGGGCAGGGTCAAATTACGAGCAGTACTTC
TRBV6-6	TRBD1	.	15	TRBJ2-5	CASSYSGQGGETQYF	TGTGCCAGCAGTTACTCGGGACAGGGAGGAGAGACCCAGTACTTC
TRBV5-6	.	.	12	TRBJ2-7	CASSLGLYEQYF	TGTGCCAGCAGCCTAGGACTATACGAGCAGTACTTC
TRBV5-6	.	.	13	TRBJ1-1	CASSHPRDTEAFF	TGTGCCAGCAGCCACCCGAGGGACACTGAAGCTTTCTTT
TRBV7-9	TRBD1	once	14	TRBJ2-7	CASSQQQGGYEQYF	TGTGCCAGCAGCCAGCAACAGGGGGGATACGAGCAGTACTTC
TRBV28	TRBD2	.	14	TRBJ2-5	CASSLEGGPTTQYF	TGTGCCAGCAGTTTAGAGGGAGGGCCAACGACCCAGTACTTC
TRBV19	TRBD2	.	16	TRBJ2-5	CASRASGGPVRETQYF	TGTGCCAGTAGAGCTAGCGGGGGCCCCGTAAGAGAGACCCAGTACTTC
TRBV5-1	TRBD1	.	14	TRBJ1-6	CASSLTGAGSPLHF	TGCGCCAGCAGCTTAACAGGGGCGGGTTCACCCCTCCACTTT
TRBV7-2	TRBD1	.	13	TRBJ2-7	CASNPDRGYEQYF	TGTGCCAGCAACCCCGACAGGGGATACGAGCAGTACTTC
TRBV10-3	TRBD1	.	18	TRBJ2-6	CAISLGQGAPSGANVLTF	TGTGCCATCAGTCTAGGACAGGGGGCTCCCTCTGGGGCCAACGTCCTGACTTTC
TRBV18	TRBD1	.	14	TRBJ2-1	CASFRDRAYNEQFF	TGTGCCAGCTTCAGAGACAGGGCCTACAATGAGCAGTTCTTC
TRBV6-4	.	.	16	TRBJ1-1	CASSQESGLRNTEAFF	TGTGCCAGCAGTCAAGAAAGCGGTCTAAGGAACACTGAAGCTTTCTTT
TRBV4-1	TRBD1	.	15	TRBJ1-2	CASSPAPGQGRGYTF	TGCGCCAGCAGCCCGGCACCGGGACAGGGACGCGGCTACACCTTC
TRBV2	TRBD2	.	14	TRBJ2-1	CASSGAGEGNEQFF	TGTGCCAGCAGTGGGGCGGGAGAGGGCAATGAGCAGTTCTTC
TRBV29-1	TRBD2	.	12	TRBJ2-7	CSGGLAGGEQYF	TGCAGCGGGGGACTAGCGGGAGGCGAGCAGTACTTC
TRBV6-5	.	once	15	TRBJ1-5	CASSYSTASNQPQHF	TGTGCCAGCAGTTACTCGACAGCCAGCAATCAGCCCCAGCATTTT
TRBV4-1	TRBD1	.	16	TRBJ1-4	CASSQSRGTETEKLFF	TGCGCCAGCAGCCAATCTCGAGGGACAGAAACTGAAAAACTGTTTTTT
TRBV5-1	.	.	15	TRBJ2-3	CASSLTSTATDTQYF	TGCGCCAGCAGCTTGACGTCGACTGCCACAGATACGCAGTATTTT
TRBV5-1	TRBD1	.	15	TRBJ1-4	CASSPEDRAREKLFF	TGCGCCAGCAGCCCAGAGGACAGGGCTCGGGAAAAACTGTTTTTT
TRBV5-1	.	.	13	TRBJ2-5	CASSLAGGETQYF	TGCGCCAGCAGCTTGGCGGGTGGAGAGACCCAGTACTTC
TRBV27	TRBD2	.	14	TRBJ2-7	CASSPGLAGALANF	TGTGCCAGCAGTCCGGGTCTAGCGGGAGCTCTTGCAAACTTC
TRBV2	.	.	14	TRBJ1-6	CATKPAEGNSPLHF	TGTGCCACCAAACCGGCGGAGGGGAATTCACCCCTCCACTTT
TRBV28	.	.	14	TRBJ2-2	CASNRGINTGELFF	TGTGCCAGCAACCGGGGGATTAACACCGGGGAGCTGTTTTTT
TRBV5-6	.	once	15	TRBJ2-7	CASSLRDRFVYEQYF	TGTGCCAGCAGCTTGAGAGACAGGTTTGTATACGAGCAGTACTTC
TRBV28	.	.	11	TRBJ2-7	CASSRLSEQYF	TGTGCCAGCTCAAGACTATCGGAGCAGTACTTC